Shown below are 30 T cell receptor beta chains from a single sample sequenced in a study of human T cells and chemical hapten exposure. TCRdb recomputed calls from the RACE reads with MiXCR, one row per CDR3 protein. The sample lists about 400,000 distinct CDR3 sequences; about 6% were seen once. Time point defined: patch test 2, 6 weeks after DPC sensitization. Treatment meaning: therapeutic diphenylcyclopropenone sensitization with weekly scalp DPC. Source: whole blood, taken in connection with sensitization to the hapten diphenylcyclopropenone (DPC). These TCRs come from a woman between 18 and 30 years old with alopecia areata. Some clones in this sample may be carry-over from other donors' samples.

This clonotype was seen repeatedly, ten times or more. The chain joins TRBV25-1 to TRBJ2-7, with unresolved D. Trimming stripped 6 bases from V and 2 bases from J, with 20 bases between. Germline V gene lookup returns CDR1 MGHDK and CDR2 SYGVNS. This CDR3 is built from 16 residues. The CDR3, as DNA: TGTGCCAGCAGGGTCGACCGATCTGCTAAAACCTACGAGCAGTACTTC. It encodes CASRVDRSAKTYEQYF.

In its sample, this clonotype was seen a few times. This sequence joins TRBV20-1 and TRBJ2-3, with 8 nucleotides matching TRBD2. The CDR3 has 15 amino acids. Germline-derived CDR1 and CDR2 are DFQATT and SNEGSKA (reference sequence). CDR3 in amino acids: CSVDGRTSSPDTQYF. CDR3 DNA: TGCAGCGTAGACGGGCGGACTAGCTCCCCAGATACGCAGTATTTT.

This clonotype was picked up many times. The J gene is TRBJ2-5, the V gene TRBV6-5; maybe TRBD1 (6 bases). Between the trimmed V and J ends, which lost 4 bases and 5 bases, there was a span of 20 bases. Germline-derived CDR1 and CDR2 are MNHEY and SVGAGI. The CDR3 contains 16 residues. The CDR3 nucleotides read TGTGCCAGCAGTTTGGGAACAGGGTCGGGTTCGGAGACCCAGTACTTC. It yields the protein CASSLGTGSGSETQYF.

This clonotype has at least ten counts. The chain is built from TRBV7-2 and TRBJ1-2; D is undetermined. V lost 5 bases, J lost 9 bases, and 13 bases lay in between. Germline V lookup: CDR1 SGHTA, CDR2 FQGNSA. The CDR3 runs 12 residues. In nucleotides, the CDR3 is TGTGCCAGCAGCGAAGGCCAGACAAGCTACACCTTC. Protein: CASSEGQTSYTF.

This clonotype was picked up a small number of times. The chain uses TRBV4-3 and TRBJ2-5, with TRBD1 as a possible D gene (6 bases). The V gene's germline CDR1 is LGHNA and CDR2 YSLEER. CDR3 length: 14 amino acids. V gave up 1 base and J gave up 5 bases, with 11 bases separating them. CDR3 in amino acids: CASSQGQGSETQYF. CDR3 in DNA: TGCGCCAGCAGCCAAGGTCAGGGGTCGGAGACCCAGTACTTC.

This clonotype has just a few counts. The gene calls are TRBV9 and TRBJ2-1; no reliable D call. Trimming shortened V by 6 bases and J by 6 bases, and 16 bases separated the two germline ends. This CDR3 region has 14 residues. CDR1 and CDR2 from the germline V gene are SGDLS and YYNGEE. For the CDR3, the DNA is TGTGCCAGCACGCCTCTAATAGCCTCCAATGAGCAGTTCTTC. Translated: CASTPLIASNEQFF.

This clonotype was observed many times. The rearrangement links TRBV7-2 to TRBJ2-3; D might be TRBD2 (5 bases). The germline V gene encodes CDR1 SGHTA and CDR2 FQGNSA. Trimming removed 0 bases at V and 5 bases at J, with 12 bases between. The CDR3 runs to 15 residues. CDR3 amino acids: CASSLARNRGDTQYF. The CDR3 DNA follows: TGTGCCAGCAGCTTAGCTCGGAATCGGGGAGATACGCAGTATTTT.

V gene TRBV2 combines with J gene TRBJ1-3; 8 bases are a match to TRBD1. The CDR3 has 16 residues. V dropped 2 bases and J dropped 3; count of bases not matched to a gene: 6. The germline gives CDR1 SNHLY, CDR2 FYNNEI. This CDR3 is CASSELQGANGNTIYF. CDR3 nucleotide sequence: TGTGCCAGCAGTGAACTGCAGGGGGCGAATGGAAACACCATATATTTT. Complete variable domain (other parts from reference TRBV2 and TRBJ1-3): EPEVTQTPSHQVTQMGQEVILRCVPISNHLYFYWYRQILGQKVEFLVSFYNNEISEKSEIFDDQFSVERPDGSNFTLKIRSTKLEDSAMYFCASSELQGANGNTIYFGEGSWLTVV.

The V call is TRBV4-2, the J call TRBJ2-7, with D hard to call. The germline V gene has CDR1 LGHNA and CDR2 YNFKEQ. The V end lost 2 bases, the J end lost 0 bases, and 17 bases lay between the germline ends. This CDR3 is built from 17 residues. The CDR3 region is CASSQPLGSEISYEQYF. CDR3 sequence (DNA): TGTGCCAGCAGCCAACCCCTAGGAAGCGAAATCTCCTACGAGCAGTACTTC.

This clonotype has a handful of counts. The chain combines TRBV2 with TRBJ1-1, with D tentatively TRBD1 (5 bases). Germline CDR1 is SNHLY and CDR2 is FYNNEI. The CDR3 has 13 amino acids. CDR3 coding DNA: TGTATCGGCTGGGGCGTAATGAACACTGAAGCTTTCTTT. Its protein product is CIGWGVMNTEAFF.

Many counts were recorded for this clonotype. The V call is TRBV6-5, the J call TRBJ1-1; 11 positions agree with TRBD1. With 0 bases clipped from V and 4 bases from J, the junction kept 4 bases outside the gene matches. The CDR3 length is 16 residues. CDR1 and CDR2 from the germline V gene are MNHEY and SVGAGI. The CDR3 DNA is TGTGCCAGCAGTTACTCCTCCGGGACAGGGGGCACTGAAGCTTTCTTT. This gives the protein CASSYSSGTGGTEAFF.

The sample holds many counts of this clonotype. This chain uses TRBV9 with TRBJ1-4; a weak D match, TRBD1 (6 bases). Germline CDR1 is SGDLS and CDR2 is YYNGEE. Trimming shortened V by 0 bases and J by 4 bases, and 13 bases separated the two germline ends. The CDR3 totals 16 residues. The CDR3 sequence: CASSVAGDLGNEKLFF. DNA for the CDR3: TGTGCCAGCAGCGTAGCAGGGGACCTGGGTAATGAAAAACTGTTTTTT.

The chain has TRBV6-1 and TRBJ1-5, with D perhaps TRBD1 (5 bases). The CDR3 covers 17 residues. The V end lost 2 bases, the J end lost 6 bases, and 20 bases lay between the germline ends. Germline V gene lookup returns CDR1 MNHNS and CDR2 SASEGT. Written as DNA, the CDR3 is TGTGCCAGCAGTGAACGTAAAGGGGCGGAGAGCCTTCAGCCCCAGCATTTT. Translation: CASSERKGAESLQPQHF.

This clonotype showed up just a few times. This chain links TRBV7-9 with TRBJ2-3, with TRBD2 as a possible D gene (5 bases). V lost 5 bases to trimming and J lost 1 base, with 16 bases between them. This CDR3 is built from 16 residues. Germline CDR1 is SEHNR and CDR2 is FQNEAQ (reference sequence). The CDR3 sequence is CASSPGRTGRTDTQYF. Written as DNA, the CDR3 is TGTGCCAGCAGCCCCGGACGGACTGGCCGCACAGATACGCAGTATTTT. Full variable domain (remainder filled in from reference TRBV7-9 and TRBJ2-3): DTGVSQNPRHKITKRGQNVTFRCDPISEHNRLYWYRQTLGQGPEFLTYFQNEAQLEKSRLLSDRFSAERPKGSFSTLEIQRTEQGDSAMYLCASSPGRTGRTDTQYFGPGTRLTVL.

CDR3 in amino acids: CAISESGLAGDNEQFF. CDR3 DNA sequence: TGTGCCATCAGTGAGTCGGGACTAGCGGGGGACAATGAGCAGTTCTTC. The V and J genes are TRBV10-3 and TRBJ2-1; the match to TRBD2 covers 14 bases. The V gene end was trimmed by 0 bases and the J gene end by 5 bases; junction bases not matched to a gene: 0. The CDR3 length is 16 residues. The germline CDR1 and CDR2 sequences are ENHRY and SYGVKD.

The CDR3 DNA follows: TGTGCCAGCAGTTTCTCCGGCGGGAAGAACACCGGGGAGCTGTTTTTT. This codes for CASSFSGGKNTGELFF. This chain connects TRBV28 to TRBJ2-2; perhaps TRBD2 as D (6 bases). Germline V gives CDR1 MDHEN, CDR2 SYDVKM. The ends were cut back, 3 bases at V and 1 base at J, with 12 bases in the middle. This CDR3 contains 16 residues.

This clonotype was seen many times. This chain joins TRBV29-1 and TRBJ1-2, with 7 positions matching TRBD1. CDR1 is SQVTM, CDR2 ANQGSEA, per germline. Germline trimming cut 4 bases from V and 3 bases from J; bases unmatched to any gene: 2. The CDR3 spans 12 residues. CDR3 sequence reads: CSVAGQDYGYTF. The DNA for the CDR3 is TGCAGCGTTGCCGGACAGGACTATGGCTACACCTTC.

The V call is TRBV7-9, the J call TRBJ2-1; 9 bases map to TRBD2. The V segment lost 5 bases and the J segment 7 bases; nucleotides outside the gene matches: 9. The CDR3 covers 15 residues. Germline values: CDR1 SEHNR, CDR2 FQNEAQ (reference sequence). The CDR3 nucleotides are TGTGCCAGCAGCCCCACCCTAGCGGGGAGGAATGAGCAGTTCTTC. Residues: CASSPTLAGRNEQFF.

In its sample, this clonotype was seen many times. This rearrangement joins TRBV20-1 to TRBJ1-1, with TRBD1 matching 8 bases. The ends lost 3 bases at V and 2 bases at J; junction bases unmatched: 8. Germline CDR1 DFQATT, CDR2 SNEGSKA (reference sequence). The CDR3 is 15 amino acids. CDR3 protein: CSASYGQGFNTEAFF. The CDR3 DNA is TGCAGTGCTAGTTACGGACAGGGATTTAACACTGAAGCTTTCTTT.

The table lists this clonotype with a few counts. The chain combines TRBV12-3 or TRBV12-4 with TRBJ1-6; D is undetermined. V lost 9 bases and J 8 bases, leaving 14 bases between the germline ends. The CDR3 contains 13 residues. The CDR3 loop is CARRAGIYSPLHF. CDR3 coding DNA: TGTGCCAGGCGGGCCGGAATCTATTCACCCCTCCACTTT.

The table lists this clonotype with many counts. The rearrangement links TRBV5-5 to TRBJ1-1, with 7 bases lining up with TRBD1. CDR1 is SGHKS and CDR2 is YYEKEE in the germline V gene (reference sequence). V lost 4 bases and J lost 5; bases outside the gene matches: 14. This CDR3 has 16 amino acids. The DNA for the CDR3 is TGTGCCAGCAGCGGGGACAGTTCAGGTGTAGCGACTGAAGCTTTCTTT. Translation: CASSGDSSGVATEAFF.

There are a few counts of this clonotype. This chain uses TRBV4-2 with TRBJ1-5, with D possibly matching TRBD1 (6 bases). This CDR3 region has 16 residues. Trimming shortened V by 2 bases and J by 0 bases, and 11 bases separated the two germline ends. CDR1 LGHNA and CDR2 YNFKEQ come from the germline V gene. The CDR3 DNA reads as TGTGCCAGCAGCCAATTAACAGGGTATAGCAATCAGCCCCAGCATTTT. It translates to CASSQLTGYSNQPQHF.

This chain links TRBV12-3 or TRBV12-4 with TRBJ1-1; D is perhaps TRBD1 (6 bases). The CDR3 sequence is 15 residues long. Trimming took off 2 bases at V and 3 bases at J, with 13 bases between the two ends. The CDR3 reads CASSLLFAGDTEAFF. The CDR3, as DNA: TGTGCCAGCAGTTTACTGTTCGCAGGGGACACTGAAGCTTTCTTT.

The chain links TRBV29-1 to TRBJ2-3; D gene ambiguous. The ends were cut back, 0 bases at V and 0 bases at J, with 13 bases in the middle. Germline V gives CDR1 SQVTM, CDR2 ANQGSEA. The CDR3 is 16 residues long. CDR3 sequence reads: CSVEDVGVTSTDTQYF. The CDR3 nucleotides read TGCAGCGTTGAAGATGTAGGCGTAACTAGCACAGATACGCAGTATTTT.

This clonotype was seen ten or more times. The gene calls are TRBV24-1 and TRBJ2-1; the D is unclear. Trimming stripped 3 bases from V and 8 bases from J, with 4 bases between. Germline V gives CDR1 KGHDR, CDR2 SFDVKD. CDR3 length: 11 amino acids. The CDR3 DNA sequence: TGTGCCACCAGTGATGGCGATGAGCAGTTCTTC. It encodes CATSDGDEQFF.

This sequence joins TRBV29-1 and TRBJ2-1; 12 bases are a match to TRBD2. V lost 4 bases, J lost 7 bases, and 5 bases stayed unmatched. The germline CDR1 and CDR2 sequences are SQVTM and ANQGSEA. The CDR3 loop spans 14 amino acids. The CDR3 here is CSVASGGAINEQFF. CDR3 coding DNA: TGCAGCGTTGCTAGCGGGGGGGCCATAAATGAGCAGTTCTTC.

At least ten counts were recorded for this clonotype. This chain links TRBV27 with TRBJ1-4; D is undetermined. Germline values: CDR1 MNHEY, CDR2 SMNVEV (reference sequence). The CDR3 extends over 12 amino acids. V shed 5 bases and J shed 7 bases, with 8 bases lying between them. CDR3 sequence (DNA): TGTGCCAGCAGTGACCGCTCTGAAAAACTGTTTTTT. Translation gives CASSDRSEKLFF. Based on the CDR3 plus reference TRBV27 and TRBJ1-4, the full variable domain is EAQVTQNPRYLITVTGKKLTVTCSQNMNHEYMSWYRQDPGLGLRQIYYSMNVEVTDKGDVPEGYKVSRKEKRNFPLILESPSPNQTSLYFCASSDRSEKLFFGSGTQLSVL.

The chain uses TRBV24-1 and TRBJ2-3, with a weak D call TRBD1 (7 bases). The V end was cut by 12 bases, the J end by 2 bases, with 14 bases between. Per the germline V gene, CDR1 is KGHDR and CDR2 is SFDVKD. This CDR3 is built from 13 residues. CDR3 loop: CAVGGQTTDTQYF. The CDR3 DNA sequence: TGTGCCGTGGGGGGACAGACCACAGATACGCAGTATTTT.

The chain combines TRBV6-5 with TRBJ2-5; the D is unclear. With 2 bases removed from V and 4 bases from J, the gap between germline ends came to 17 bases. The CDR3 spans 16 residues. Germline CDR1 is MNHEY and CDR2 is SVGAGI. In nucleotides, the CDR3 is TGTGCCAGCAGTTACAATAAGGAGTGGCCCCCAGAGACCCAGTACTTC. Its translation is CASSYNKEWPPETQYF.

This clonotype showed up many times. This rearrangement joins TRBV28 to TRBJ1-2, with a weak D call TRBD1 (6 bases). The CDR3 is 14 residues long. Trimming cost V 7 bases and J 4 bases, with 16 bases left between them. Germline lookup yields CDR1 MDHEN and CDR2 SYDVKM. CDR3 coding DNA: TGTGCCAGCACCCGATCGACAGGCGCCTATGGCTACACCTTC. Protein product: CASTRSTGAYGYTF.